This passage covers 6 T cell receptor beta chains from one sample sequenced in a study of blood T cell repertoires in COVID-19. This table comes from immunoSEQ multiplex PCR, and its TCRdb copy is limited to in-frame clones, with some not included. The sample contains about 310,000 clones, around nine tenths of which appear only once. Material for sequencing was PBMCs or T cells enriched from blood (not recorded which). Every receptor here comes from a man in his fifties or sixties who had recovered from COVID-19.

The rearrangement uses TRBV5-6 and TRBJ2-2; TRBD1 might be the D (5 bases). The germline gives CDR1 SGHDT, CDR2 YYEEEE. The V end lost 6 bases, the J end lost 3 bases, and 15 bases lay between the germline ends. This CDR3 region has 15 residues. Written as DNA, the CDR3 is TGTGCCAGCATCCTCGGCGCAGGGTACACCGGGGAGCTGTTTTTT. Its protein is CASILGAGYTGELFF.

This clone has a handful of counts. The V gene is TRBV28, the J gene TRBJ2-3, with 11 bases aligning to TRBD2. The germline CDR1 and CDR2 sequences are MDHEN and SYDVKM. V lost 5 bases and J lost 6; bases outside the gene matches: 10. The CDR3 runs to 16 residues. The CDR3, as DNA: TGTGCCAGCAGTCTTCTTGGGACTAGCGGTCGGGATACGCAGTATTTT. Protein: CASSLLGTSGRDTQYF.

V and J are TRBV29-1 and TRBJ1-1; TRBD1 is a possible D gene (5 bases). Germline V gene data show CDR1 as SQVTM and CDR2 as ANQGSEA. The CDR3 is 13 amino acids. V was cut by 6 bases and J by 4 bases, with 15 bases left in between. CDR3 residues: CSVGFPQGTEAFF. CDR3 in DNA: TGCAGCGTCGGTTTTCCCCAGGGCACTGAAGCTTTCTTT.

The V gene is TRBV9, the J gene TRBJ2-3; D gene unclear. CDR3 length: 14 amino acids. Germline V gene lookup returns CDR1 SGDLS and CDR2 YYNGEE. The germline V and J ends were trimmed by 4 bases and 0 bases, with 9 bases remaining between them. CDR3 nucleotides: TGTGCCAGCAGCCCGAGGCCTAGCACAGATACGCAGTATTTT. Translating it yields CASSPRPSTDTQYF.

This clone occurred a few times. The chain uses TRBV18 and TRBJ1-1; 8 nucleotides align to TRBD1. Trimming at V came to 8 bases and at J to 7 bases, leaving 9 bases not matched to a gene. Germline loops: CDR1 KGHSH, CDR2 LQKENI. CDR3 length: 13 amino acids. CDR3 in DNA: TGTGCCAGCCTCACAACGGGGACAGGTGAAGCTTTCTTT. Protein sequence: CASLTTGTGEAFF.

J is TRBJ2-6 and V is TRBV30, with a possible D match to TRBD1 (5 bases). From germline, CDR1 is GTSNPN and CDR2 SVGIG (reference sequence). This CDR3 spans 12 amino acids. Trimming removed 8 bases from V and 1 base from J, with 6 bases in between. The CDR3 reads CAAGSGANVLTF. CDR3 sequence (DNA): TGTGCCGCAGGGTCTGGGGCCAACGTCCTGACTTTC.